These 3 T cell receptor beta chains originate from one sample sequenced in a study of cytomegalovirus exposure and HLA in healthy donors. PCR primers comprised 60 Vbeta and 13 Jbeta primers. Libraries were prepared by immunoSEQ multiplex PCR; TCRdb keeps only in-frame clonotypes and omits some of them. The sample has some 200,000 clones; approximately 84% are singletons. Sequencing used PBMCs. The origin of the receptors is a man aged 50 to 60 in good health and CMV-seronegative.

The chain uses TRBV11-3 and TRBJ1-5; D is unclear. The V end was cut by 0 bases, the J end by 10 bases, with 13 bases between. This CDR3 contains 14 residues. Germline values: CDR1 SGHNT, CDR2 YENEEA. The CDR3 sequence is CASSLETPGGPQHF. The CDR3 DNA sequence: TGTGCCAGCAGCTTAGAGACACCCGGTGGACCCCAGCATTTT.

This clone has a handful of counts. The genes are TRBV6-5 and TRBJ1-5; D possibly corresponds to TRBD1 (6 bases). This CDR3 has 13 residues. The germline CDR1 and CDR2 sequences are MNHEY and SVGAGI. V was pared by 6 bases and J by 14 bases, with 20 bases between. The CDR3 DNA sequence: TGTGCCAGCAGCCTACTGTCCGGGGGGGCGAAGCATTTT. Amino acids: CASSLLSGGAKHF.

V usage is TRBV6-1 and J usage is TRBJ1-5; unclear D gene. Germline CDR1 MNHNS, CDR2 SASEGT. This CDR3 is 13 amino acids long. The V end was cut by 8 bases, the J end by 4 bases, with 12 bases between. In nucleotides, the CDR3 is TGTGCCAGCGTCGGAGTGAGTAATCAGCCCCAGCATTTT. It translates to CASVGVSNQPQHF.